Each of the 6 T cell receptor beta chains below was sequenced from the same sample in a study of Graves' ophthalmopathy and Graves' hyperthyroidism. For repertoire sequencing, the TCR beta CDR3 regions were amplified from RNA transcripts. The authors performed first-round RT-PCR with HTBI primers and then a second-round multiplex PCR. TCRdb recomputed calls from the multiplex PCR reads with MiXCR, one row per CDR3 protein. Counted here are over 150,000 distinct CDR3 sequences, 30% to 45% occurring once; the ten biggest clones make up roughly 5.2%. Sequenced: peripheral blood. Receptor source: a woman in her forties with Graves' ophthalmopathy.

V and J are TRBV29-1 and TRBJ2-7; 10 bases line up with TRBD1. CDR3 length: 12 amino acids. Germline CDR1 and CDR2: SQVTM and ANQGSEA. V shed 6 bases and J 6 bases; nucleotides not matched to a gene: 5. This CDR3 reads CSVGDRGSEQYF. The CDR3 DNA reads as TGCAGCGTAGGGGACAGGGGCAGCGAGCAGTACTTC.

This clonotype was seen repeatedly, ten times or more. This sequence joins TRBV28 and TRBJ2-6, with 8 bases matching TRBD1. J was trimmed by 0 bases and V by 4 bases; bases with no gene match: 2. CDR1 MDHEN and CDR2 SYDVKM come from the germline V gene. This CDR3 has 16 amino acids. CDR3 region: CASSWTGSSGANVLTF. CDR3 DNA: TGTGCCAGCAGTTGGACAGGGAGCTCTGGGGCCAACGTCCTGACTTTC. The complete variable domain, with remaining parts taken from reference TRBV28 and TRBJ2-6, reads DVKVTQSSRYLVKRTGEKVFLECVQDMDHENMFWYRQDPGLGLRLIYFSYDVKMKEKGDIPEGYSVSREKKERFSLILESASTNQTSMYLCASSWTGSSGANVLTFGAGSRLTVL.

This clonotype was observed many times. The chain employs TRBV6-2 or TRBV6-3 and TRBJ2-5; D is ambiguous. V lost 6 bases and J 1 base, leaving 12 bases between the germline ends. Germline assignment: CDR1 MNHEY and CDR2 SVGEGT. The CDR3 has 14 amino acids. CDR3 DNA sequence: TGTGCCAGCAGGCCTGACGGCGTCCAAGAGACCCAGTACTTC. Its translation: CASRPDGVQETQYF.

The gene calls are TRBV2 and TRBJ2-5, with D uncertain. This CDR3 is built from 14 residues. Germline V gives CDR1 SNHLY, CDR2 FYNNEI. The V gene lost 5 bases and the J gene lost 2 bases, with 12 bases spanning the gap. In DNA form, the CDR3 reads TGTGCCAGCAGTCAGCAAGGACCTCAAGAGACCCAGTACTTC. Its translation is CASSQQGPQETQYF.

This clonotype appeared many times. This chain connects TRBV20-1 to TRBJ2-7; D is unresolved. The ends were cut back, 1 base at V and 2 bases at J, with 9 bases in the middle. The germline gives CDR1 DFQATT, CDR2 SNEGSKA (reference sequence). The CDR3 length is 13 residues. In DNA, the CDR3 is TGCAGTGCTAGAGCGGGTAGGGCCTACGAGCAGTACTTC. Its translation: CSARAGRAYEQYF.

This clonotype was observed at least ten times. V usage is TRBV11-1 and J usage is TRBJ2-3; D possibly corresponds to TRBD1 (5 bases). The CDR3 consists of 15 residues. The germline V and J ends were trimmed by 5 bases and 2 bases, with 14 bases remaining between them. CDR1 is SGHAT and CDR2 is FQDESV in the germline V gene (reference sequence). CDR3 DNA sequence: TGTGCCAGCAGCACGGACACTTACGACACAGATACGCAGTATTTT. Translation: CASSTDTYDTDTQYF.